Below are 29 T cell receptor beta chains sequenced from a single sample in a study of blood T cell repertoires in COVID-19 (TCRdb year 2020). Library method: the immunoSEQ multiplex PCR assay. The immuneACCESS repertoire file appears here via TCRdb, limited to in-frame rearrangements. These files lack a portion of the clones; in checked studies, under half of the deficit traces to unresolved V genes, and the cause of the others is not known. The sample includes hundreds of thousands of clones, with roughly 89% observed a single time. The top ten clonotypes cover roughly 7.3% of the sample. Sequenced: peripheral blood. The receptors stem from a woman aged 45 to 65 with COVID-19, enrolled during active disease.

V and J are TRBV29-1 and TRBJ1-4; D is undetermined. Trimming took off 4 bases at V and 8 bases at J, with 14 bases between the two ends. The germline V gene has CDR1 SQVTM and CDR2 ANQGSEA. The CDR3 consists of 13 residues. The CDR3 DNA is TGCAGCGTTGGCGGTGGGCCGGGGGAAAAACTGTTTTTT. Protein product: CSVGGGPGEKLFF.

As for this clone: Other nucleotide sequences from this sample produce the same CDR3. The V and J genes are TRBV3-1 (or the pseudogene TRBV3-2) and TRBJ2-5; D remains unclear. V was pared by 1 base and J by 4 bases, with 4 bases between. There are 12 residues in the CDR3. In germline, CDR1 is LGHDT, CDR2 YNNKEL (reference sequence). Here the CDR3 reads CASSQARETQYF. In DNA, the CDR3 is TGTGCCAGCAGCCAAGCCAGAGAGACCCAGTACTTC.

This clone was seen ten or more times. DNA for the CDR3: TGTGCCAGCAGCCCCCCCAAAGGGGATAATTCACCCCTCCACTTT. Translated: CASSPPKGDNSPLHF. The V call is TRBV7-9, the J call TRBJ1-6; D is perhaps TRBD1 (5 bases). Germline CDR1 SEHNR, CDR2 FQNEAQ (reference sequence). V was clipped by 5 bases and J by 5 bases, with 13 bases between them. The CDR3 consists of 15 residues.

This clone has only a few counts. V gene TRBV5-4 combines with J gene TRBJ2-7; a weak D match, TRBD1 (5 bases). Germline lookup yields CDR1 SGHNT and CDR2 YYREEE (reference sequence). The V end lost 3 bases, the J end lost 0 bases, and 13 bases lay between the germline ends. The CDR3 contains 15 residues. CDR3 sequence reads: CASSSRVTGSYEQYF. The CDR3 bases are TGTGCCAGCAGCTCCAGGGTAACGGGCTCCTACGAGCAGTACTTC.

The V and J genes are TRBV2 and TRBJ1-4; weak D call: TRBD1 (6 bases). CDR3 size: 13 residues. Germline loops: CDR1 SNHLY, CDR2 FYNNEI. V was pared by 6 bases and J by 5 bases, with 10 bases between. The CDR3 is CASSRQENEKLFF. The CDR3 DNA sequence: TGTGCCAGCAGCAGACAGGAAAATGAAAAACTGTTTTTT.

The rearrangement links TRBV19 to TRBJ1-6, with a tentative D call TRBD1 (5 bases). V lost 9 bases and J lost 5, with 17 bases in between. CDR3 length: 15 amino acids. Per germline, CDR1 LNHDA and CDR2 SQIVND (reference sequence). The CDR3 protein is CASRGRGMDNSPLHF. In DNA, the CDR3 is TGTGCCAGCCGAGGGAGGGGAATGGATAATTCACCCCTCCACTTT.

CDR3 protein: CASSLRRSGANVLTF. The CDR3 region has the DNA TGTGCCAGCAGCTTAAGGAGGTCTGGGGCCAACGTCCTGACTTTC. The genes are TRBV7-9 and TRBJ2-6; TRBD2 is a possible D gene (5 bases). The germline V and J ends were trimmed by 2 bases and 1 base, with 6 bases remaining between them. This CDR3 region has 15 residues. The germline gives CDR1 SEHNR, CDR2 FQNEAQ (reference sequence).

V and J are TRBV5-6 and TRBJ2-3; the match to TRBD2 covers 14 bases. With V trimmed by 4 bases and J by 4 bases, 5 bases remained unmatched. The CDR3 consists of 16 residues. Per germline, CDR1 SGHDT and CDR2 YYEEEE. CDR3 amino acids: CASSRKTSGGADTQYF. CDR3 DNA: TGTGCCAGCAGCAGGAAGACTAGCGGGGGGGCAGATACGCAGTATTTT.

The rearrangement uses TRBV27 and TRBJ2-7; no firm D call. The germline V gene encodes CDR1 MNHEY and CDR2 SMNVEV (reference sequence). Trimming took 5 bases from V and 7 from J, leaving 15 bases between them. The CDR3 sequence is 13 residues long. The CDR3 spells CASSPSNQVEQYF. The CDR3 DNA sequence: TGTGCCAGCAGTCCCTCAAACCAGGTAGAGCAGTACTTC.

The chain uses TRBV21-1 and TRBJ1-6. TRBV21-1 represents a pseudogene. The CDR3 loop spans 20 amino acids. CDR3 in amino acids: CASSKGRGGGPSSYNSPLHF. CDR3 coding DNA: TGTGCCAGCAGCAAAGGGCGAGGTGGAGGGCCGAGCTCCTATAATTCACCCCTCCACTTT.

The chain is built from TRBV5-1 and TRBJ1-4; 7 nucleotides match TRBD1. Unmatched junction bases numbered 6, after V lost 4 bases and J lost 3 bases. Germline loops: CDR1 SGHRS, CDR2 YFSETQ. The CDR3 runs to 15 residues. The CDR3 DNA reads TGCGCCAGCAGCCCGGAGGGGGCGTCTAATGAAAAACTGTTTTTT. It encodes CASSPEGASNEKLFF.

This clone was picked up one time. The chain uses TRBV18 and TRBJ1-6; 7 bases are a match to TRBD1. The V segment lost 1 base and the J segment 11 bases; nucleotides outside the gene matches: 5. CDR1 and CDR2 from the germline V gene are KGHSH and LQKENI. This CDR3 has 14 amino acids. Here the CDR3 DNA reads TGTGCCAGCTCACCACTGGACAGGATGACACCCCTCCACTTT. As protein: CASSPLDRMTPLHF.

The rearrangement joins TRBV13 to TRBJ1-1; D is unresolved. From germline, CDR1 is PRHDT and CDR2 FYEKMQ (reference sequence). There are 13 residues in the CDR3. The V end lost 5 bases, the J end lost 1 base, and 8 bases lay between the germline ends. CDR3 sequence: CASSRSWNTEAFF. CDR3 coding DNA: TGTGCCAGCAGCCGGTCTTGGAACACTGAAGCTTTCTTT.

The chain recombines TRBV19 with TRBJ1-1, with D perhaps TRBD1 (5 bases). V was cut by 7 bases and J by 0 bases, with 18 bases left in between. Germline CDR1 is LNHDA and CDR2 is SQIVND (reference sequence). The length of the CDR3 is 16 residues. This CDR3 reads CASTPTAGWMNTEAFF. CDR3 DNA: TGTGCCAGTACCCCGACGGCAGGGTGGATGAACACTGAAGCTTTCTTT.

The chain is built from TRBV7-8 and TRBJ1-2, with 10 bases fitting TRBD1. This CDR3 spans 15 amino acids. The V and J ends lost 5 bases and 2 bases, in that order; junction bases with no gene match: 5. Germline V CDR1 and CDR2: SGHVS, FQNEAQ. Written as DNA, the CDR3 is TGTGCCAGCAGCCTCCGGGACAGGGGCAACTATGGCTACACCTTC. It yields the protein CASSLRDRGNYGYTF. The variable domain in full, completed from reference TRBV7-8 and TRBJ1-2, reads GAGVSQSPRYKVAKRGQDVALRCDPISGHVSLFWYQQALGQGPEFLTYFQNEAQLDKSGLPSDRFFAERPEGSVSTLKIQRTQQEDSAVYLCASSLRDRGNYGYTFGSGTRLTVV.

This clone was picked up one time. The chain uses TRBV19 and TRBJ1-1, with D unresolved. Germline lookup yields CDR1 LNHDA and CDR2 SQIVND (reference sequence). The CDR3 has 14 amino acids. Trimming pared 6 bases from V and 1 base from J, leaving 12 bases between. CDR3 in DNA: TGTGCCAGTAGGCGGGGAGGATGGAACACTGAAGCTTTCTTT. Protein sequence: CASRRGGWNTEAFF. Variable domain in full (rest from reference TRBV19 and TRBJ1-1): DGGITQSPKYLFRKEGQNVTLSCEQNLNHDAMYWYRQDPGQGLRLIYYSQIVNDFQKGDIAEGYSVSREKKESFPLTVTSAQKNPTAFYLCASRRGGWNTEAFFGQGTRLTVV.

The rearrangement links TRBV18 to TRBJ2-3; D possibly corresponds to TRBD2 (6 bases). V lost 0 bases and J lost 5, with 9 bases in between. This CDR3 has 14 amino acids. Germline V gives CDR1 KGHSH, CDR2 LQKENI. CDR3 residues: CASSPPGGRDTQYF. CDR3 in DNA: TGTGCCAGCTCACCACCGGGGGGTCGAGATACGCAGTATTTT. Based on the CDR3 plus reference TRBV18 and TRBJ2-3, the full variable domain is NAGVMQNPRHLVRRRGQEARLRCSPMKGHSHVYWYRQLPEEGLKFMVYLQKENIIDESGMPKERFSAEFPKEGPSILRIQQVVRGDSAAYFCASSPPGGRDTQYFGPGTRLTVL.

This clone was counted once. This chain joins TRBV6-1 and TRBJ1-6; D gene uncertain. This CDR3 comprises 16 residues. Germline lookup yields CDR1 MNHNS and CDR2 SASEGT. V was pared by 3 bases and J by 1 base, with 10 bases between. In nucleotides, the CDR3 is TGTGCCAGCAGTGAGGAGGAGAGATCCTATAATTCACCCCTCCACTTT. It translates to CASSEEERSYNSPLHF.

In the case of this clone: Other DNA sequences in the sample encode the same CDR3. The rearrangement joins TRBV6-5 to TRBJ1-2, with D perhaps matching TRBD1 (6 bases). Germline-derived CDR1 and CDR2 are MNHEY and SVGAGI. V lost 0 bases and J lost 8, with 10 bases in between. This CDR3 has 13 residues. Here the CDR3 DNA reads TGTGCCAGCAGTTACTCGGGGGGGGGCGGCTACACCTTC. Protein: CASSYSGGGGYTF.

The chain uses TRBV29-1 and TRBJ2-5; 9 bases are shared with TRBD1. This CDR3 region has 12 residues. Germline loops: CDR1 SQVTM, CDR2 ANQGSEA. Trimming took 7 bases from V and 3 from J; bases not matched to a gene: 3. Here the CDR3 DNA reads TGCAGCGCTACAGGGGGCGAAGAGACCCAGTACTTC. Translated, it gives CSATGGEETQYF.

The CDR3 loop reads CASSRLGLGAGGGGYTF. The CDR3 DNA reads as TGTGCCAGCAGTCGTTTGGGTCTCGGGGCAGGGGGTGGCGGCTACACCTTC. The chain recombines TRBV28 with TRBJ1-2; 7 nucleotides match TRBD1. The CDR3 consists of 17 residues. V lost 5 bases to trimming and J lost 8 bases; unmatched junction nucleotides: 20. Germline CDR1 and CDR2: MDHEN and SYDVKM.

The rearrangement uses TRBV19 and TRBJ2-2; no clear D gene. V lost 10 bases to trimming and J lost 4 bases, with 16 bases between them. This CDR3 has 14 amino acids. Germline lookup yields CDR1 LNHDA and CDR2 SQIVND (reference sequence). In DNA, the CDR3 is TGTGCCACCGAGACAATACCCTCCACCGGGGAGCTGTTTTTT. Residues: CATETIPSTGELFF.

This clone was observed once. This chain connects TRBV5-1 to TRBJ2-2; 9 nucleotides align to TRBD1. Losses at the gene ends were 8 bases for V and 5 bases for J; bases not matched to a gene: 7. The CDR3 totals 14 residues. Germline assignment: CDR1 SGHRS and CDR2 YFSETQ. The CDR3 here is CASGRQGVTGELFF. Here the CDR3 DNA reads TGCGCCAGTGGCCGACAGGGGGTAACCGGGGAGCTGTTTTTT.

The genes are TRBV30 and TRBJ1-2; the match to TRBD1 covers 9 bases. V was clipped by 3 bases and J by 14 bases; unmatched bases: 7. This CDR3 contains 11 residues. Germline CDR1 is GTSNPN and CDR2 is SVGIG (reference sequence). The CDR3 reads CAWSLTGGGTF. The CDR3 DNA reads TGTGCCTGGAGCCTGACAGGGGGAGGAACCTTC.

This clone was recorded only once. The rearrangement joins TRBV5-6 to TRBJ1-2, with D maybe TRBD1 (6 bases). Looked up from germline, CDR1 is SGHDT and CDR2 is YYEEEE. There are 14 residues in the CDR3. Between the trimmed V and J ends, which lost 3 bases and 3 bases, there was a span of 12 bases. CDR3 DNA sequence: TGTGCCAGCAGCTCAACGGGACACCACTATGGCTACACCTTC. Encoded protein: CASSSTGHHYGYTF.

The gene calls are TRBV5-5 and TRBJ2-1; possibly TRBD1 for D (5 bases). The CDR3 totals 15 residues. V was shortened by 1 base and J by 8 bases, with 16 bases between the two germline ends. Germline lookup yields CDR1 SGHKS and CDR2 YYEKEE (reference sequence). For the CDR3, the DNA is TGTGCCAGCAGCTTGAGGAGTCGGGTAGGGGATGAGCAGTTCTTC. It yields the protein CASSLRSRVGDEQFF.

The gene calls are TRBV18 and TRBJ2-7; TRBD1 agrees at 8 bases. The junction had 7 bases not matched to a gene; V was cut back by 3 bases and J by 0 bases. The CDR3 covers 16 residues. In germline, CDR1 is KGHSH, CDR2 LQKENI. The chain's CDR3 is CASSPRRQGSSYEQYF. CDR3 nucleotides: TGTGCCAGCTCACCCCGTCGACAGGGGAGCTCCTACGAGCAGTACTTC.

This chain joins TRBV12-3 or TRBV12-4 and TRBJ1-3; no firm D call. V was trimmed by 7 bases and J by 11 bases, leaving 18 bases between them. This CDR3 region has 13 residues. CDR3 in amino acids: CASTLDLGSAIYF. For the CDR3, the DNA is TGTGCCAGCACCCTCGACCTGGGGAGCGCCATATATTTT.

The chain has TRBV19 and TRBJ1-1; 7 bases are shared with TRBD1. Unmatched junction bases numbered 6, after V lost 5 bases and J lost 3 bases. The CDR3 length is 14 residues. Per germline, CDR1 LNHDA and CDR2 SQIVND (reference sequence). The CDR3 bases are TGTGCCAGTAGTCCCACAGGGGTGGACACTGAAGCTTTCTTT. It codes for CASSPTGVDTEAFF.